These 17 T cell receptor beta chains were sequenced from one sample in a study of blood T cell repertoires in COVID-19. The table came from immunoSEQ multiplex PCR; TCRdb's copy has only in-frame clones and leaves some out. The table has 200,000 to 250,000 clones, 80% to 90% seen once. The specimen sequenced was PBMCs or T cells enriched from blood (not recorded which). These receptors were collected from a woman aged 45-59 years who had been exposed to COVID-19.

The chain carries TRBV2 and TRBJ1-2; D is uncertain. Per germline, CDR1 SNHLY and CDR2 FYNNEI. The CDR3 is 11 residues long. V lost 5 bases and J lost 1, with 2 bases in between. The CDR3 loop reads CASSLNYGYTF. Here the CDR3 DNA reads TGTGCCAGCAGTCTTAACTATGGCTACACCTTC.

Written as DNA, the CDR3 is TGTGCCAGCAACAGGGAAAACACTGAAGCTTTCTTT. Translated, it gives CASNRENTEAFF. The chain recombines TRBV12-3 or TRBV12-4 with TRBJ1-1; a possible D gene is TRBD1 (6 bases). V lost 7 bases and J 2 bases, leaving 8 bases between the germline ends. The CDR3 spans 12 residues.

Notes on this clone: Other DNA sequences in this sample translate to the same CDR3. This chain connects TRBV9 to TRBJ1-1; weak D call: TRBD1 (5 bases). The CDR3 is made up of 13 amino acids. CDR1 and CDR2 (germline): SGDLS, YYNGEE. Trimming took off 4 bases at V and 3 bases at J, with 10 bases between the two ends. The CDR3 DNA is TGTGCCAGCAGCCTCGGGGGGGACACTGAAGCTTTCTTT. This gives the protein CASSLGGDTEAFF.

The chain carries TRBV7-6 and TRBJ2-2, with D uncertain. V was clipped by 2 bases and J by 3 bases, with 13 bases between them. The germline V gene encodes CDR1 SGHVS and CDR2 FNYEAQ. The CDR3 has 16 amino acids. CDR3 DNA sequence: TGTGCCAGCAGCTTACGCGGTCCCCCCGACACCGGGGAGCTGTTTTTT. Amino acid sequence: CASSLRGPPDTGELFF. Drawing the rest from reference TRBV7-6 and TRBJ2-2, the complete variable domain is GAGVSQSPRYKVTKRGQDVALRCDPISGHVSLYWYRQALGQGPEFLTYFNYEAQQDKSGLPNDRFSAERPEGSISTLTIQRTEQRDSAMYRCASSLRGPPDTGELFFGEGSRLTVL.

The chain joins TRBV5-1 to TRBJ1-1; 7 nucleotides agree with TRBD1. CDR3 size: 15 residues. V shed 2 bases and J 2 bases; nucleotides not matched to a gene: 6. Germline loops: CDR1 SGHRS, CDR2 YFSETQ. The CDR3: CASSFRQGFNTEAFF. CDR3 sequence (DNA): TGCGCCAGCAGCTTTCGACAGGGATTCAACACTGAAGCTTTCTTT.

This clone was seen just once. This chain connects TRBV11-1 to TRBJ1-6; 9 bases line up with TRBD1. Germline CDR1 reads SGHAT; CDR2 reads FQDESV (reference sequence). The CDR3 consists of 14 residues. J gave up 11 bases and V 4 bases, and 6 bases lay outside the gene matches. The CDR3 spells CASSSDRGLTPLHF. DNA for the CDR3: TGTGCCAGCAGCTCGGACAGGGGTTTGACACCCCTCCACTTT.

Only a few counts were recorded for this clone. The chain links TRBV25-1 to TRBJ1-1; no firm D call. CDR3 length: 14 residues. V lost 1 base to trimming and J lost 3 bases, with 9 bases between them. Germline assignment: CDR1 MGHDK and CDR2 SYGVNS. The CDR3 loop reads CASSELRRDTEAFF. In DNA, the CDR3 is TGTGCCAGCAGTGAATTACGCCGGGACACTGAAGCTTTCTTT. The full variable domain, its missing parts supplied by reference TRBV25-1 and TRBJ1-1, is EADIYQTPRYLVIGTGKKITLECSQTMGHDKMYWYQQDPGMELHLIHYSYGVNSTEKGDLSSESTVSRIRTEHFPLTLESARPSHTSQYLCASSELRRDTEAFFGQGTRLTVV.

V and J are TRBV2 and TRBJ2-1, with D unresolved. V was clipped by 4 bases and J by 9 bases, with 16 bases between them. The CDR3 runs 14 residues. CDR1 and CDR2 (germline): SNHLY, FYNNEI. The DNA for the CDR3 is TGTGCCAGCAGTGTTCGTTCAGGTATCGGTGAGCAGTTCTTC. Its protein product is CASSVRSGIGEQFF.

V is TRBV7-8 and J is TRBJ1-4; D unresolved. V dropped 5 bases and J dropped 6 bases, with 13 bases sitting between them. Germline loops: CDR1 SGHVS, CDR2 FQNEAQ. This CDR3 region has 14 residues. The DNA of the CDR3 is TGTGCCAGCAGCCCGCGGGTATTGGATGAAAAACTGTTTTTT. It translates to CASSPRVLDEKLFF.

The chain joins TRBV5-4 to TRBJ1-2; 8 bases agree with TRBD1. This CDR3 has 16 residues. With V trimmed by 4 bases and J by 7 bases, 15 bases remained unmatched. Germline CDR1 is SGHNT and CDR2 is YYREEE (reference sequence). The CDR3 here is CASSPELAGTGRGYTF. In nucleotides, the CDR3 is TGTGCCAGCAGCCCAGAATTGGCCGGGACAGGCCGTGGCTACACCTTC.

The V gene is TRBV12-5, the J gene TRBJ2-3; the D is unclear. This CDR3 spans 15 amino acids. Germline loops: CDR1 LGHNT, CDR2 FRNRAP. With 5 bases removed from V and 0 bases from J, the gap between germline ends came to 12 bases. The CDR3: CASGASKLSTDTQYF. The CDR3 region has the DNA TGTGCTAGTGGTGCTAGTAAGTTGAGCACAGATACGCAGTATTTT.

The CDR3 DNA sequence: TGTGCCAGCAGCGTAGGTCGGGACAGTCATAAGAACACTGAAGCTTTCTTT. Residues: CASSVGRDSHKNTEAFF. This chain connects TRBV9 to TRBJ1-1, with 7 bases lining up with TRBD1. Germline loops: CDR1 SGDLS, CDR2 YYNGEE. CDR3 length equals 17 residues. V dropped 0 bases and J dropped 1; count of bases not matched to a gene: 9.

The V gene is TRBV28, the J gene TRBJ1-2; D remains ambiguous. The CDR3 is made up of 11 amino acids. The V end lost 3 bases, the J end lost 6 bases, and 5 bases lay between the germline ends. Germline CDR1 MDHEN, CDR2 SYDVKM. The CDR3 DNA follows: TGTGCCAGCAGTTTCGGGGATGGCTACACCTTC. Translation gives CASSFGDGYTF.

CDR3 amino acids: CASSSATWTGWVTGELFF. CDR3 DNA sequence: TGTGCCAGCAGCTCTGCCACCTGGACAGGATGGGTTACCGGGGAGCTGTTTTTT. The rearrangement joins TRBV7-8 to TRBJ2-2; 7 positions match TRBD1. CDR1 is SGHVS and CDR2 is FQNEAQ in the germline V gene. CDR3 length: 18 residues. V gave up 4 bases and J gave up 5 bases; unmatched junction bases: 16. Variable domain in full (rest from reference TRBV7-8 and TRBJ2-2): GAGVSQSPRYKVAKRGQDVALRCDPISGHVSLFWYQQALGQGPEFLTYFQNEAQLDKSGLPSDRFFAERPEGSVSTLKIQRTQQEDSAVYLCASSSATWTGWVTGELFFGEGSRLTVL.

This chain links TRBV19 with TRBJ1-2; 7 nucleotides line up with TRBD1. This CDR3 region has 14 residues. Trimming at V came to 10 bases and at J to 4 bases, leaving 12 bases not matched to a gene. CDR1 and CDR2 from the germline V gene are LNHDA and SQIVND (reference sequence). CDR3: CATRPQGSGYGYTF. For the CDR3, the DNA is TGTGCCACCAGACCACAGGGGTCGGGCTATGGCTACACCTTC. Variable domain in full (rest from reference TRBV19 and TRBJ1-2): DGGITQSPKYLFRKEGQNVTLSCEQNLNHDAMYWYRQDPGQGLRLIYYSQIVNDFQKGDIAEGYSVSREKKESFPLTVTSAQKNPTAFYLCATRPQGSGYGYTFGSGTRLTVV.

The genes are TRBV10-3 and TRBJ1-1; 11 bases match TRBD1. This CDR3 has 15 amino acids. Germline CDR1 is ENHRY and CDR2 is SYGVKD. The V gene end was trimmed by 2 bases and the J gene end by 6 bases; junction bases not matched to a gene: 5. In DNA, the CDR3 is TGTGCCATCAGTGAGATGGGACAGGGGGACCCTGAAGCTTTCTTT. Translation: CAISEMGQGDPEAFF.

The chain recombines TRBV25-1 with TRBJ2-2; tentatively, D is TRBD1 (6 bases). The ends were cut back, 6 bases at V and 2 bases at J, with 7 bases in the middle. The CDR3 consists of 13 residues. Germline CDR1 reads MGHDK; CDR2 reads SYGVNS. CDR3 DNA: TGTGCCAGCAGACAGGGAAACACCGGGGAGCTGTTTTTT. This translates into CASRQGNTGELFF. The full variable domain, in which reference TRBV25-1 and TRBJ2-2 provide the parts outside the CDR3, is EADIYQTPRYLVIGTGKKITLECSQTMGHDKMYWYQQDPGMELHLIHYSYGVNSTEKGDLSSESTVSRIRTEHFPLTLESARPSHTSQYLCASRQGNTGELFFGEGSRLTVL.